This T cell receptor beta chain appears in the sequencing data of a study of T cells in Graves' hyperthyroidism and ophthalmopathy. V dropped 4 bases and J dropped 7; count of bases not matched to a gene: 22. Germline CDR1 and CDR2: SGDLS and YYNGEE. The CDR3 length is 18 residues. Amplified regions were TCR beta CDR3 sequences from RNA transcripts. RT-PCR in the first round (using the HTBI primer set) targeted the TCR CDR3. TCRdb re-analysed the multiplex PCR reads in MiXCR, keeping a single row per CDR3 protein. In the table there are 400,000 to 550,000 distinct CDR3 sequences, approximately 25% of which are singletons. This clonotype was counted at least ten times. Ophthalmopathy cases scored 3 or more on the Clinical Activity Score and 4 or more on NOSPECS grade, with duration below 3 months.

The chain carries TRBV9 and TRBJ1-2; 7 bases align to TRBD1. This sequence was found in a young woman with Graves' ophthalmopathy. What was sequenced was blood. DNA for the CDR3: TGTGCCAGCAGCCCCAGCAGCGTCACCCCAGGGGGTCATTTTGGCTACACCTTC. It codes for CASSPSSVTPGGHFGYTF.